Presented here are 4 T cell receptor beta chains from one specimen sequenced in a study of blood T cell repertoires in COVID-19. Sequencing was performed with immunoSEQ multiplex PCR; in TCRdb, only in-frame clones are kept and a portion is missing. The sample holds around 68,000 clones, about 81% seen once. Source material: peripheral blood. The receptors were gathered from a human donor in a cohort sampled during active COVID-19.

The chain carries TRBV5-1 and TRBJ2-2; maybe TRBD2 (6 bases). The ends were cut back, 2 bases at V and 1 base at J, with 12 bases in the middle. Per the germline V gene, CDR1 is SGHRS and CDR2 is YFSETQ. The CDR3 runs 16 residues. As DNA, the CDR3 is TGCGCCAGCAGCTTATGGCGGGGAAAGAACACCGGGGAGCTGTTTTTT. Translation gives CASSLWRGKNTGELFF.

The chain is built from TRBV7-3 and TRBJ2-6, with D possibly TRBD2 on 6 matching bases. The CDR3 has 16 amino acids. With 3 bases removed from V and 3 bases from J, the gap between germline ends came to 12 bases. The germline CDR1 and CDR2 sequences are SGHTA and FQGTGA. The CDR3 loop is CASSLRGGGGANVLTF. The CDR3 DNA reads TGTGCCAGCAGCTTGAGGGGAGGAGGTGGGGCCAACGTCCTGACTTTC.

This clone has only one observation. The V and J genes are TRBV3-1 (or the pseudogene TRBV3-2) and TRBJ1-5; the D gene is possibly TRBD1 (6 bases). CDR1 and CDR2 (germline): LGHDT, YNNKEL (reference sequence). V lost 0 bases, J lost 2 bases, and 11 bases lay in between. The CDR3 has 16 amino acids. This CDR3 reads CASSQDRGAGNQPQHF. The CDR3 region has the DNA TGTGCCAGCAGCCAAGATCGGGGGGCAGGCAATCAGCCCCAGCATTTT.

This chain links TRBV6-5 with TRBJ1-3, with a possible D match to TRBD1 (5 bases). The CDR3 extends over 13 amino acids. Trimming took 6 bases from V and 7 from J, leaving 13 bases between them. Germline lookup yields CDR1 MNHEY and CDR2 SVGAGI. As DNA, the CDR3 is TGTGCCAGCAGCGTGATGAAGGGGAACACCATATATTTT. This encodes CASSVMKGNTIYF.